This T cell receptor beta chain emerged from a study of spatial heterogeneity in lung cancer (dated by TCRdb to the late 2010s). Regarding the complete study: Beta-chain transcripts were consistently detected in greater numbers than alpha-chain transcripts, which likely reflects a higher abundance of beta-chain transcripts. TCR repertoire features were related to nonsynonymous mutation counts determined by whole-exome sequencing of tumor tissue. TCR transcript counts in tumor regions correlated strongly with a T cell transcriptional module score from matched bulk RNA-seq. Both alpha and beta chains were TCR-sequenced in samples taken at surgery, namely 220 tumor regions, around 70 matched nontumor lung samples and 56 PBMC samples. The study quantitatively compared TCR alpha and beta repertoires across multiple tumor regions, matched nontumor lung and blood in non-small cell lung cancer. In the raw uncorrected reads, each unique combination of TCR and UMI appeared on average more than ten times.

This specimen's time point label, per the study, means: sample taken at primary tumor resection. Donors were 65 to 85 patients with early-stage, untreated non-small cell lung cancer from the lung TRACERx cohort. For TCR sequencing, whole RNA was extracted from tumor and nontumor lung tissue, or from cryopreserved PBMC samples, and no cell sorting was done. A patient was chosen for TCR sequencing only when enough RNA was available from at least two tumor regions. Before being selected, tumor and adjacent nontumor lung specimens were reviewed by a lung pathologist. The sample holds many counts of this clonotype. Its specific antigen is unknown. Within one base of it there is no much larger clone, and no base qualities were kept. Results the study describes overall, beyond this receptor: Estimated TCR-seq coverage of tumor T cells was only roughly 7.3% for alpha chains and roughly 12% for beta chains. The number of expanded intratumoral alpha and beta TCRs correlated with the tumor nonsynonymous mutation count. Confirming at a functional level the hypothesis that regional TCRs recognize regional mutations was considered to require additional single-cell paired TCR alpha and beta sequencing. Counts of ubiquitous and regional expanded TCRs correlated with counts of ubiquitous and regional nonsynonymous mutations, respectively.

There are 12 amino acids in the CDR3, from cysteine to phenylalanine inclusive. Only CDR3 DNA is held: 36 bases, read in frame from base 1. The V and J ends are trimmed by 5 bases and 6 bases, leaving 8 bases between them. The method was 5' RACE. The instrument given in TCRdb is NextSeq 500. The TCR library protocol attached a unique molecular identifier to each TCR cDNA molecule to allow correction of PCR and sequencing errors. Turning to the authors' computational methods: TCR identification, UMI-based error correction and CDR3 extraction were all carried out with Decombinator tools. Expanded TCRs were defined as those above a frequency of 2 per 1,000, corresponding to the top 1% of the tumor frequency distribution. Expanded tumor TCRs statistically deemed absent (corrected P<0.05) from at least one tumor region were classed as regional, and all other expanded tumor TCRs were classed as ubiquitous. Renyi diversity was calculated using the R vegan package after each repertoire was subsampled 100 times to 5,000 TCRs. CDR3 similarity networks were constructed using string-kernel similarity of amino acid triplets, with links drawn between CDR3s whose pairwise similarity was above 0.82. The raw public reads went through TCRdb reprocessing: fastp at Q25, MiXCR clone calling, in-frame beta chains kept. Each CDR3 protein appears once, grouped with its most common genes and DNA. V and J calls and clone size were set by TCRdb, not the authors. The sample has around 100,000 distinct CDR3 sequences on record, approximately 4.4% of them singletons. 21% of the sample lies in the top ten.

This clonotype was sampled from a male donor with early-stage non-small cell lung cancer. The chain joins TRBV12-3 or TRBV12-4 to TRBJ2-1; the D gene cannot be resolved reliably. The sample was lung tumor tissue, taken at surgery. The DNA is TGTGCCAGCAGTCCCACTTCCAATGAGCAGTTCTTC. It encodes CASSPTSNEQFF.